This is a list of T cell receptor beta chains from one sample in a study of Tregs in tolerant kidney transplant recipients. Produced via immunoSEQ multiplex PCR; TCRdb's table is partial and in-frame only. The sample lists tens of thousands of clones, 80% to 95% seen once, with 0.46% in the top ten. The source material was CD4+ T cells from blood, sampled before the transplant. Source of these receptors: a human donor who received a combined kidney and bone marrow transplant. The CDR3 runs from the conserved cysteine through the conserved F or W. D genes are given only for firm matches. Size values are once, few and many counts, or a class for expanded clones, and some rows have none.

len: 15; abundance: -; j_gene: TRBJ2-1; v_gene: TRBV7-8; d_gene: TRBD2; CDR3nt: TGTGCCAGCAGCAGCACTCTAAGGGGGGGGACTAGCAAGTTCTTC; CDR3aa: CASSSTLRGGTSKFF
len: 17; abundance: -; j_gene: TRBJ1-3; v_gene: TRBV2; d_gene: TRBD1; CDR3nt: TGTGCCAGCAGCAGTAGTGCGTCGGGACAGATCGGAAACACCATATATTTT; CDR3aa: CASSSSASGQIGNTIYF
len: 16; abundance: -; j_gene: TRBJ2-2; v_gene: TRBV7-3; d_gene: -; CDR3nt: TGTGCCAGCACCAGGGATCCGTTGTCGAACACCGGGGAGCTGTTTTTT; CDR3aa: CASTRDPLSNTGELFF
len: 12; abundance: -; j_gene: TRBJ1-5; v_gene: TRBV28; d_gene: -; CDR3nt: TGTGCCAGCACCCTCGTCGATCAGCCCCAGCATTTT; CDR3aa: CASTLVDQPQHF
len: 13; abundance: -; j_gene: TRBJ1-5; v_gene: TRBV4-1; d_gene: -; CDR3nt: TGCGCCAGCAGCCAAGAATACGGTCAGCCCCAGCATTTT; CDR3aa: CASSQEYGQPQHF
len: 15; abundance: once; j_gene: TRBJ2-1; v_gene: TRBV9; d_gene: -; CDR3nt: TGTGCCAGCAGCCGATCCCAGGGCTCCTACAATGAGCAGTTCTTC; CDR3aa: CASSRSQGSYNEQFF
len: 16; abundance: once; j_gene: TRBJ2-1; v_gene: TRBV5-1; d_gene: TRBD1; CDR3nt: TGCGCCAGCAGCTTGGAGGTAGGGGGCGGCTACAATGAGCAGTTCTTC; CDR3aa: CASSLEVGGGYNEQFF
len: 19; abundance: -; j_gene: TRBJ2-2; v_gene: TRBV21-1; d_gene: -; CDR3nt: TGTGCCAGCAGCAAAAAGGGACAGCCCGTGACCGCGAACACCGGGGAGCTGTTTTTT; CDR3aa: CASSKKGQPVTANTGELFF
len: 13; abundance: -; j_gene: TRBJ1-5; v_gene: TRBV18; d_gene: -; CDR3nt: TGTGCCAGCTCTCGGGGTCGCAATCAGCCCCAGCATTTT; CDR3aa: CASSRGRNQPQHF
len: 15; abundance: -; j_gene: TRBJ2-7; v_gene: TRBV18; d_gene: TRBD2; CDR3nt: TGTGCCAGCTCACCTGAGACTAGCGGGATCCCCGAGCAGTACTTC; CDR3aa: CASSPETSGIPEQYF
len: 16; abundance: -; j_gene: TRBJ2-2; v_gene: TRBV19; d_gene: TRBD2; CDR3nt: TGTGCCAGTAGTTTCTGGACTAGCGGGAGGGCCGGGGAGCTGTTTTTT; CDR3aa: CASSFWTSGRAGELFF
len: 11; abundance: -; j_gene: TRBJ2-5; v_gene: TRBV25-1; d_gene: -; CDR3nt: TGTGCCAGCGGACCTGGGAGAGCCCAGTACTTC; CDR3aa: CASGPGRAQYF
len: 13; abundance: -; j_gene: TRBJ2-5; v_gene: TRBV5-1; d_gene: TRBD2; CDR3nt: TGCGCCAGCGGGCGGGAGGGTTCAGAGACCCAGTACTTC; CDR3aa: CASGREGSETQYF